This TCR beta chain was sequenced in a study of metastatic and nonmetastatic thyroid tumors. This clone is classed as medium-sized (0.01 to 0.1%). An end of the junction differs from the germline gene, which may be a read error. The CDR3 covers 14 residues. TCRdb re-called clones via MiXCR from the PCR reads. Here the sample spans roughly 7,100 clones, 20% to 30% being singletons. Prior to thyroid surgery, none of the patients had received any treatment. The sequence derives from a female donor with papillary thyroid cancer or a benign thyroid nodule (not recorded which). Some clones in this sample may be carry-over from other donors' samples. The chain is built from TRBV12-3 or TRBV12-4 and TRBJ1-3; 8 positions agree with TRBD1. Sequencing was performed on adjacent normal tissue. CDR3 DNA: TGTGCCAGCAGATTAGCAGGGGGCTACAAGGCCATATATTTT. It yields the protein CASRLAGGYKAIYF.